The clone carrying this T cell receptor (beta chain) was seen only once. What it binds is not known. These data are taken from a study of cytomegalovirus exposure and HLA in healthy donors. Study-wide results and caveats: Usually a TCR sequence was rare, but some public TCRs were found in many donors. Three CMV-associated chains proved CMV antigen-specific in vitro.

Clones were read by immunoSEQ multiplex PCR, and TCRdb kept only the in-frame ones, dropping some. The sample has about 110,000 clones; around 87% are singletons. V shed 2 bases and J shed 4 bases, with 11 bases lying between them. The CDR3 length is 14 residues. The germline gives CDR1 SNHLY, CDR2 FYNNEI. The receptor's source is a woman under 30 in good health and CMV-seropositive. The chain is built from TRBV2 and TRBJ1-1, with D perhaps matching TRBD1 (5 bases). Sequenced material: PBMCs. CDR3 residues: CASSENIRGTEAFF. CDR3 in DNA: TGTGCCAGCAGTGAAAATATAAGGGGCACTGAAGCTTTCTTT.